This T cell receptor beta chain was sequenced in a study of blood T cells in healthy people across ages. Study overall: There was about one barcoded beta molecule captured by template switching per two T cells.

A word on this clonotype: The antigen remains undetermined.

General study results and limits: Diversity estimates drawn from one million T cells were deemed underestimates. Expanded clonotype shifts may have been confounded, as the donors had an unknown CMV status.

Per germline, CDR1 SGHRS and CDR2 YFSETQ. V was clipped by 8 bases and J by 0 bases, with 11 bases between them. CDR3 size: 14 residues. For the second PCR, which ran for 7 to 11 cycles, a sample-barcoded 5' primer and a J-beta primer mix were used. Tagging of each cDNA molecule was performed by a template-switch adaptor with 12 random nucleotides. TCRdb recomputed calls from the 5' RACE reads with MiXCR, one row per CDR3 protein. Here the sample spans hundreds of thousands of distinct CDR3 sequences, less than 60% being singletons. This chain uses TRBV5-1 with TRBJ2-2, with TRBD1 as a possible D gene (6 bases). This receptor was taken from an elderly man in good health. What was sequenced was blood. CDR3 in DNA: TGCGCCAGTTTGGACAGCCCGAACACCGGGGAGCTGTTTTTT. It codes for CASLDSPNTGELFF.